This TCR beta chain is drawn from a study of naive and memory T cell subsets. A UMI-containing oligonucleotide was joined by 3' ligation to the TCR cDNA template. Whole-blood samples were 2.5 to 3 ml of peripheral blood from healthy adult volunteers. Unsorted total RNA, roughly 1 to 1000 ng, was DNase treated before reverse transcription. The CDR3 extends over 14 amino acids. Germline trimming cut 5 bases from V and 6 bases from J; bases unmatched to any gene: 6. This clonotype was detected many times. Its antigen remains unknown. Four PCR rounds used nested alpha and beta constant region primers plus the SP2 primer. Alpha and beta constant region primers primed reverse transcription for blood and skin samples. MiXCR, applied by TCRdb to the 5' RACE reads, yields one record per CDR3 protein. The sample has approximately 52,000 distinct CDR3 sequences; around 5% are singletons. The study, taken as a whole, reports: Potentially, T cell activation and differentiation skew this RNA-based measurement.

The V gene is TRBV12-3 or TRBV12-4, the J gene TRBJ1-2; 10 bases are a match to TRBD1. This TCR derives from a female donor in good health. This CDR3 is CASSAPGTGDGYTF. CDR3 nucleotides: TGTGCCAGCAGTGCACCCGGGACAGGGGATGGCTACACCTTC.